This TCR beta chain was identified during a study of blood T cell repertoires in COVID-19. Overall study: The United States, Italy and Spain provided the acute and convalescent COVID-19 samples. T cells, B-cell-depleted T cells, or PBMCs provided the cDNA or gDNA that served as material.

The protocol was immunoSEQ multiplex PCR, while the TCRdb copy is restricted to in-frame clones and leaves out a portion. The sample has fewer than 200,000 clones, roughly 85% seen once; the top ten hold over 15%. Between the trimmed V and J ends, which lost 0 bases and 4 bases, there was a span of 9 bases. CDR1 is SGHTA, CDR2 FQGNSA, per germline. The length of the CDR3 is 14 residues. Participants reported their clinical history, and cohort assignment relied on those reports. The study counted Cohort 3 donors as recovered given two negative PCRs, clearance, or symptom resolution. The TCR sequence derives from a man aged 55 to 69 who had recovered from COVID-19. The genes are TRBV7-2 and TRBJ1-2; the D gene is possibly TRBD1 (5 bases). The sequencing sample was made of PBMCs or T cells enriched from blood (not recorded which). DNA for the CDR3: TGTGCCAGCAGCTTAGCCGGGGGGTTCTATGGCTACACCTTC. The encoded protein is CASSLAGGFYGYTF.